The entry that follows covers one T cell receptor (beta chain) sequence. Its antigen is undetermined. The sample is drawn from a study of cytomegalovirus exposure and HLA in healthy donors. Study outcomes and limitations: A previous analysis found most TCR beta V segments productive roughly 87% or roughly 30% of the time. Most TCRs appeared rarely, but some public TCRs recurred in many donors.

V was cut by 3 bases and J by 1 base, with 16 bases left in between. CDR3 length equals 17 residues. Germline V gene data show CDR1 as LNHDA and CDR2 as SQIVND (reference sequence). Primers: 60 Vbeta forward and 13 Jbeta reverse. TCRdb's table, derived via immunoSEQ multiplex PCR, lists solely in-frame clones and lacks some. The table records fewer than 150,000 clones, roughly 79% of them present only once. Sequenced: PBMCs. The clonotype was recovered from a man under 40 in good health and CMV-seronegative. The rearrangement links TRBV19 to TRBJ1-5, with D possibly being TRBD1 (6 bases). The CDR3 DNA reads as TGTGCCAGTAGTATGTCGGGTCAGGGGATGAGCAATCAGCCCCAGCATTTT. This sequence encodes CASSMSGQGMSNQPQHF.